The present T cell receptor (beta chain) was sequenced within a study of blood T cell repertoires in COVID-19. Across the whole study: In each case, the material was cDNA or gDNA derived from T cells, B-cell-depleted T cells, or PBMCs.

TCRdb keeps only in-frame clones here, not all; method: immunoSEQ multiplex PCR. The table shows around 260,000 clones, with about 93% occurring only once. Germline CDR1 LNHDA, CDR2 SQIVND (reference sequence). The germline V and J ends were trimmed by 1 base and 1 base, with 11 bases remaining between them. The CDR3 runs to 16 residues. Participants reported their clinical history, and cohort assignment relied on those reports. Resolution of symptoms, clearance, or two negative PCRs was present in recovered Cohort 3 donors. The TCR was taken from a woman aged 30 to 39 who had recovered from COVID-19. The J gene is TRBJ1-5, the V gene TRBV19, with D possibly matching TRBD1 (5 bases). Sequenced sample: PBMCs or T cells enriched from blood (not recorded which). In DNA form, the CDR3 reads TGTGCCAGTAGTATAGGTCAGGGAGGGAGCAATCAGCCCCAGCATTTT. It is translated as CASSIGQGGSNQPQHF.